The present entry profiles one TCR beta chain with its context. Generated by immunoSEQ multiplex PCR, the TCRdb table keeps only in-frame clones and is missing some. The profile covers about 39,000 clones, with around 92% appearing a single time and roughly 0.35% taken by the ten largest. This sample was included in a study of T cell changes during pregnancy in multiple sclerosis. CDR1 SGDLS and CDR2 YYNGEE come from the germline V gene. Deletions cut 1 base from V and 1 base from J, with 5 bases between. The CDR3 length is 13 residues. The sample was CD4+ T cells from peripheral blood mononuclear cells, taken after pregnancy. The TCR comes from a female donor with multiple sclerosis, enrolled in a pregnancy study. The chain is built from TRBV9 and TRBJ1-1; D not resolved. CDR3 sequence (DNA): TGTGCCAGCAGCGTAAAGCAGAACACTGAAGCTTTCTTT. It is translated as CASSVKQNTEAFF.